This TCR beta chain was captured by sequencing in a study of T cells in women clearing cervical HPV infection. J lost 4 bases, V lost 5 bases, and 16 bases had no gene match. The CDR3 contains 16 residues. The germline gives CDR1 DFQATT, CDR2 SNEGSKA (reference sequence). All donors had a single incident cervical HPV16 infection, not prevalent. Broader study findings: Richness plus V gene abundances separated cases from controls with AUC over 0.8. TRBV6-7 relative abundance averaged approximately 0.11% in cases and under 0.2% in controls.

Remarks on this clone: Its target is unknown. The read is 3 residues too short to cover the CDR3 end, so that end is filled in from the germline J gene.

Generated by immunoSEQ multiplex PCR, the TCRdb table keeps only in-frame clones and is missing some. The sample data list 25,000 to 35,000 clones. The TCR originated in a woman between 18 and 70 years old with a cervical HPV16 infection that either progressed to CIN3+ or cleared (not recorded which). The sequenced sample consisted of blood buffy coat. This chain links TRBV20-1 with TRBJ1-2; 7 positions agree with TRBD1. CDR3 DNA, as far as it was read: TGCAGTGCTCCCGCTGACAAGGGGGCAATGGGCTATGGC. Its translation is CSAPADKGAMGYG. Given in full, the CDR3 is CSAPADKGAMGYGYTF.